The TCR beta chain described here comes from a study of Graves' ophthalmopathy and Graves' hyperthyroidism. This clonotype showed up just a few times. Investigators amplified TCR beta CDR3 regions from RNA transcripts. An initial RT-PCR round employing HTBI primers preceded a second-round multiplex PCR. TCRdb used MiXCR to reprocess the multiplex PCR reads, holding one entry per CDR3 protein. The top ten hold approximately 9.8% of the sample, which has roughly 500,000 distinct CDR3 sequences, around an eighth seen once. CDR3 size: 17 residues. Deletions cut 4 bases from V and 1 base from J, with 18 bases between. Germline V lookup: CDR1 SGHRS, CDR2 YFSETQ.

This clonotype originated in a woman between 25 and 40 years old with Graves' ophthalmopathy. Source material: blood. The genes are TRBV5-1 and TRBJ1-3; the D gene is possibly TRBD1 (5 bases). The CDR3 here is CASSLFPGESSGNTIYF. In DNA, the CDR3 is TGCGCCAGCAGCCTCTTTCCGGGGGAATCTTCTGGAAACACCATATATTTT.